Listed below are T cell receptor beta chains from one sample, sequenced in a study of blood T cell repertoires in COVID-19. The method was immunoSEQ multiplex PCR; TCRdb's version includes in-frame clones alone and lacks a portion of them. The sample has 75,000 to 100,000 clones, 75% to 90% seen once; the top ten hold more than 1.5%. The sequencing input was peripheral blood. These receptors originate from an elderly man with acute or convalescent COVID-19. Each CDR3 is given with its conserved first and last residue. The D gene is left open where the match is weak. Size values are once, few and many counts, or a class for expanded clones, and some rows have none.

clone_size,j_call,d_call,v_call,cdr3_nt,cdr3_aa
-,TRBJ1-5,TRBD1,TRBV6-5,TGTGCCAGCACTCTCGGACAGGGGGGTCAGCCCCAGCATTTT,CASTLGQGGQPQHF
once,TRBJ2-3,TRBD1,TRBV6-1,TGTGCCAGCAGTGACCCGGGACAGGTCACAGATACGCAGTATTTT,CASSDPGQVTDTQYF
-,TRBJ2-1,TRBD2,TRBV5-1,TGCGCCAGCAGACTGGACAGCGGGAGACACAATGAGCAGTTCTTC,CASRLDSGRHNEQFF
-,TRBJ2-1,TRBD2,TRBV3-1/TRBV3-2,TGTGCCAGCAGCCGTAGCGGGAGCCGTAATGAGCAGTTCTTC,CASSRSGSRNEQFF
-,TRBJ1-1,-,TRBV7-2,TGTGCCAGCAGCCCCCAGACAGTGAACACTGAAGCTTTCTTT,CASSPQTVNTEAFF
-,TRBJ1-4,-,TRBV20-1,TGCAGTGCTAGTCAAGACAACAATGAAAAACTGTTTTTT,CSASQDNNEKLFF
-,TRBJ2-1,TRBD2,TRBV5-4,TGTGCCAGCAGCTCCGCTGGGCGGGGGATCTACAATGAGCAGTTCTTC,CASSSAGRGIYNEQFF
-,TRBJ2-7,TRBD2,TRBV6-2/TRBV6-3,TGTGCCAGCAGCAGACTAGCGGGTTACGAGCAGTACTTC,CASSRLAGYEQYF
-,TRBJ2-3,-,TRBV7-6,TGTGCCAGCAGCTTCCAGCCAGGGGCGCAGGATACGCAGTATTTT,CASSFQPGAQDTQYF
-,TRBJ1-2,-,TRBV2,TGTGCCAGCAGTCCCGACAGGTCCTTCTATGGCTACACCTTC,CASSPDRSFYGYTF
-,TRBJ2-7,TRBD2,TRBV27,TGTGCCAGCAGTTTAGCGGGAGGGCACTACGAGCAGTACTTC,CASSLAGGHYEQYF
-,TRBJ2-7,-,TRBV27,TGTGCCAGCAGTCACACTTACAGGGACGATTCCTACGAGCAGTACTTC,CASSHTYRDDSYEQYF
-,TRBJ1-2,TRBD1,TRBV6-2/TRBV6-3,TGTGCCAGCAGTTACTCAGGACAGGACACCCTCGCAATCTATGGCTACACCTTC,CASSYSGQDTLAIYGYTF
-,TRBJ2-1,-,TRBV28,TGTGCCAGCAGTTTATTGAGGGTTGCTGAGCAGTTCTTC,CASSLLRVAEQFF